One and the same sample provided the 14 T cell receptor beta chains below, sequenced in a study of T cell repertoires in cytomegalovirus infection. Antigens of these TCRs are unknown. TCRdb re-called the reads through MiXCR, storing one row per CDR3 protein. Among about 770,000 distinct CDR3 sequences listed, roughly 29% were seen once. Sequenced here: cultured CD8+ T cells from PBMCs, sampled from culture after CMV antigen stimulation. Receptor source: a human donor in good health (CMV status not recorded). Some clones in this sample may be carry-over from other donors' samples.

This clonotype was detected a few times. The V gene is TRBV20-1, the J gene TRBJ2-1, with 9 bases that match TRBD2. The V gene's germline CDR1 is DFQATT and CDR2 SNEGSKA (reference sequence). The CDR3 is made up of 14 amino acids. After removal of 1 base from V and 10 bases from J, the junction contained 8 bases not matched to a gene. CDR3 residues: CSARGRAGGLEQFF. As DNA, the CDR3 is TGCAGTGCTAGAGGTCGAGCGGGGGGCTTAGAGCAGTTCTTC.

The genes are TRBV14 and TRBJ1-3, with a tentative D call TRBD1 (5 bases). V dropped 2 bases and J dropped 0 bases, with 14 bases sitting between them. The CDR3 contains 17 residues. Germline V gene sequence: CDR1 SGHDN, CDR2 FVKESK. The CDR3 loop reads CASSQRGFSNSGNTIYF. In nucleotides, the CDR3 is TGTGCCAGCAGCCAAAGGGGCTTTTCAAACTCTGGAAACACCATATATTTT. The entire variable domain, with the rest obtained from reference TRBV14 and TRBJ1-3, is as follows: EAGVTQFPSHSVIEKGQTVTLRCDPISGHDNLYWYRRVMGKEIKFLLHFVKESKQDESGMPNNRFLAERTGGTYSTLKVQPAELEDSGVYFCASSQRGFSNSGNTIYFGEGSWLTVV.

In this sample, this clonotype turned up a few times. V is TRBV7-9 and J is TRBJ2-1, with 9 positions matching TRBD2. Germline V gene data show CDR1 as SEHNR and CDR2 as FQNEAQ (reference sequence). This CDR3 contains 17 residues. The V and J ends lost 3 bases and 0 bases, in that order; junction bases with no gene match: 6. Here the CDR3 DNA reads TGTGCCAGCAGCTTGCCCCTAGCGGGGTTCTCCTACAATGAGCAGTTCTTC. It encodes CASSLPLAGFSYNEQFF.

J is TRBJ1-2 and V is TRBV28; 9 bases are a match to TRBD1. CDR1 and CDR2 (germline): MDHEN, SYDVKM. The junction had 4 bases not matched to a gene; V was cut back by 8 bases and J by 3 bases. This CDR3 spans 13 amino acids. As DNA, the CDR3 is TGTGCCAGCGGGGACAGGGCTCACTATGGCTACACCTTC. It codes for CASGDRAHYGYTF.

Ten or more counts support this clonotype. This chain links TRBV7-8 with TRBJ2-5; D remains unclear. The CDR3 runs to 16 residues. CDR1 is SGHVS and CDR2 is FQNEAQ in the germline V gene. V was shortened by 0 bases and J by 5 bases, with 16 bases between the two germline ends. CDR3 coding DNA: TGTGCCAGCAGCTTAGCTGCAGCCCTTTATGAGGAGACCCAGTACTTC. This sequence encodes CASSLAAALYEETQYF.

This clonotype showed up just a few times. The V and J genes are TRBV27 and TRBJ1-1; possibly TRBD1 for D (5 bases). CDR3 length equals 13 residues. Germline loops: CDR1 MNHEY, CDR2 SMNVEV (reference sequence). Trimming removed 4 bases from V and 7 bases from J, with 13 bases in between. The CDR3 bases are TGTGCCAGCAGTTCGGACATGGCGGTTGAAGCTTTCTTT. Encoded protein: CASSSDMAVEAFF.

The CDR3 coding sequence is TGTGCCAGCGGGCAGGGGAGGGGTTTGTCTGGGGCCAACGTCCTGACTTTC. Translating it yields CASGQGRGLSGANVLTF. V usage is TRBV27 and J usage is TRBJ2-6; D is perhaps TRBD2 (7 bases). Germline CDR1 MNHEY, CDR2 SMNVEV (reference sequence). Trimming removed 8 bases from V and 1 base from J, with 18 bases in between. CDR3 size: 17 residues.

This clonotype was found a few times. The V call is TRBV6-5, the J call TRBJ1-1; D is possibly TRBD1 (6 bases). Germline lookup yields CDR1 MNHEY and CDR2 SVGAGI. With 5 bases removed from V and 3 bases from J, the gap between germline ends came to 10 bases. There are 13 residues in the CDR3. CDR3 coding DNA: TGTGCCAGCAGTATCACAGGGTACACTGAAGCTTTCTTT. Translating it yields CASSITGYTEAFF.

This clonotype was seen at least ten times. The chain's CDR3 is CASSLWSRVGVKHNEQFF. CDR3 nucleotides: TGTGCCAGCAGCTTATGGTCAAGGGTAGGAGTGAAACACAATGAGCAGTTCTTC. The genes are TRBV7-2 and TRBJ2-1; D call uncertain. The length of the CDR3 is 18 residues. The germline V gene has CDR1 SGHTA and CDR2 FQGNSA. The V gene lost 2 bases and the J gene lost 5 bases, with 22 bases spanning the gap.

This clonotype came up many times. The genes are TRBV6-2 or TRBV6-3 and TRBJ2-1; D unresolved. The CDR3 extends over 14 amino acids. Per germline, CDR1 MNHEY and CDR2 SVGEGT. V was trimmed by 2 bases and J by 5 bases, leaving 10 bases between them. The CDR3 spells CASSYLQKNNEQFF. The CDR3 DNA follows: TGTGCCAGCAGTTACCTACAGAAAAACAATGAGCAGTTCTTC.

The V gene is TRBV25-1, the J gene TRBJ1-5; 7 bases match TRBD1. The germline gives CDR1 MGHDK, CDR2 SYGVNS. The CDR3 length is 15 residues. Trimming took 3 bases from V and 4 from J; bases not matched to a gene: 6. The CDR3 loop reads CASSDWDSLNQPQHF. CDR3 in DNA: TGTGCCAGCAGTGACTGGGACAGTCTTAATCAGCCCCAGCATTTT.

The sample holds a few counts of this clonotype. The rearrangement links TRBV12-3 or TRBV12-4 to TRBJ2-7; the D gene could be TRBD1 or TRBD2 (6 bases each). V was trimmed by 7 bases and J by 2 bases, leaving 18 bases between them. The CDR3 is made up of 15 amino acids. The CDR3 DNA sequence: TGTGCCAGCAAATTACAGGGAACGGGAGCCTACGAGCAGTACTTC. It codes for CASKLQGTGAYEQYF.

There are a few counts of this clonotype. This sequence joins TRBV2 and TRBJ1-2, with a weak D call TRBD1 (6 bases). CDR1 SNHLY and CDR2 FYNNEI come from the germline V gene. This CDR3 is 15 amino acids long. V was cut by 1 base and J by 7 bases, with 16 bases left in between. The CDR3 loop reads CASSEGEAGESGYTF. In nucleotides, the CDR3 is TGTGCCAGCAGTGAAGGGGAAGCAGGGGAGAGTGGCTACACCTTC.

The V call is TRBV19, the J call TRBJ1-2, with a weak D call TRBD1 (5 bases). Trimming removed 3 bases at V and 3 bases at J, with 14 bases between. CDR1 and CDR2 from the germline V gene are LNHDA and SQIVND (reference sequence). The CDR3 sequence is 15 residues long. CDR3 sequence reads: CASSIDGAGHYGYTF. The DNA of the CDR3 is TGTGCCAGTAGTATCGACGGGGCAGGGCACTATGGCTACACCTTC. Complete variable domain (other parts from reference TRBV19 and TRBJ1-2): DGGITQSPKYLFRKEGQNVTLSCEQNLNHDAMYWYRQDPGQGLRLIYYSQIVNDFQKGDIAEGYSVSREKKESFPLTVTSAQKNPTAFYLCASSIDGAGHYGYTFGSGTRLTVV.